This passage covers 20 T cell receptor beta chains from one sample sequenced in a study of T cell responses to AZD1222 COVID-19 vaccine. The method was immunoSEQ multiplex PCR; TCRdb's version includes in-frame clones alone and lacks a portion of them. The sample lists 120,000 or so clones, less than 95% occurring once. This material consisted of peripheral blood, taken on day 0 of AZD1222 vaccination. The origin of the receptors is an adult in good health.

J is TRBJ2-1 and V is TRBV5-1; 8 bases match TRBD2. Germline lookup yields CDR1 SGHRS and CDR2 YFSETQ. This CDR3 contains 14 residues. The J segment lost 7 bases and the V segment lost 2 bases, leaving 5 bases of the junction unmatched. The CDR3 reads CASSFSGSINEQFF. The CDR3 nucleotides read TGCGCCAGCAGCTTCAGCGGGAGTATAAATGAGCAGTTCTTC.

The V gene is TRBV9, the J gene TRBJ2-7; a possible D gene is TRBD2 (6 bases). Germline CDR1 is SGDLS and CDR2 is YYNGEE. V was cut by 0 bases and J by 0 bases, with 10 bases left in between. The CDR3 totals 15 residues. CDR3 loop: CASSVDTGSSYEQYF. The CDR3 DNA reads TGTGCCAGCAGCGTAGATACCGGGAGCTCCTACGAGCAGTACTTC.

The chain combines TRBV5-1 with TRBJ1-1; TRBD1 matches 8 bases. CDR1 is SGHRS and CDR2 is YFSETQ in the germline V gene. The CDR3 has 13 residues. V was pared by 4 bases and J by 4 bases, with 3 bases of the junction left unmatched. The CDR3 is CASSSTGGTEAFF. In DNA, the CDR3 is TGCGCCAGCAGCAGTACAGGGGGCACTGAAGCTTTCTTT.

The chain couples TRBV10-3 to TRBJ2-7; possible D gene TRBD2, 6 bases. This CDR3 is built from 15 residues. The germline gives CDR1 ENHRY, CDR2 SYGVKD. V was shortened by 0 bases and J by 2 bases, with 11 bases between the two germline ends. DNA for the CDR3: TGTGCCATCAGTGAGTCTCGGGGCGGGACCTACGAGCAGTACTTC. It translates to CAISESRGGTYEQYF.

This clone was seen only a few times. The chain is built from TRBV6-1 and TRBJ2-1; D ambiguous. The CDR3 runs to 16 residues. The germline CDR1 and CDR2 sequences are MNHNS and SASEGT. V gave up 4 bases and J gave up 2 bases, with 15 bases separating them. DNA for the CDR3: TGTGCCAGCAGTGCGACCTCGGCAACTACCTACAATGAGCAGTTCTTC. This gives the protein CASSATSATTYNEQFF.

This chain uses TRBV28 with TRBJ2-5; 8 bases map to TRBD2. Trimming at V came to 4 bases and at J to 1 base, leaving 11 bases not matched to a gene. The CDR3 loop spans 17 amino acids. CDR1 is MDHEN, CDR2 SYDVKM, per germline. The CDR3, as DNA: TGTGCCAGCAGTTCTCCCCATCTAGCGGGCCGCCAAGAGACCCAGTACTTC. Its translation is CASSSPHLAGRQETQYF. The complete variable domain, with remaining parts taken from reference TRBV28 and TRBJ2-5, reads DVKVTQSSRYLVKRTGEKVFLECVQDMDHENMFWYRQDPGLGLRLIYFSYDVKMKEKGDIPEGYSVSREKKERFSLILESASTNQTSMYLCASSSPHLAGRQETQYFGPGTRLLVL.

This chain links TRBV10-3 with TRBJ2-7, with D possibly being TRBD1 (6 bases). Germline V gene sequence: CDR1 ENHRY, CDR2 SYGVKD. Trimming shortened V by 4 bases and J by 4 bases, and 14 bases separated the two germline ends. The CDR3 length is 14 residues. CDR3 protein: CAISVRGNLYEQYF. CDR3 nucleotide sequence: TGTGCCATCAGTGTTAGGGGGAACCTTTACGAGCAGTACTTC.

The CDR3 loop is CASSAPEDSDNYGYTF. In DNA, the CDR3 is TGTGCCAGCAGTGCGCCTGAGGACAGCGACAACTATGGCTACACCTTC. The J gene is TRBJ1-2, the V gene TRBV28, with D perhaps matching TRBD1 (6 bases). This CDR3 spans 16 amino acids. The V end lost 5 bases, the J end lost 2 bases, and 18 bases lay between the germline ends. Germline CDR1 and CDR2: MDHEN and SYDVKM.

The chain has TRBV27 and TRBJ2-3, with 8 bases that match TRBD1. CDR3 size: 15 residues. J gave up 4 bases and V 3 bases, and 6 bases lay outside the gene matches. The V gene's germline CDR1 is MNHEY and CDR2 SMNVEV (reference sequence). CDR3 in DNA: TGTGCCAGCAGTTTCGGGACAGGTATACCAGATACGCAGTATTTT. As protein: CASSFGTGIPDTQYF.

This chain uses TRBV29-1 with TRBJ1-3, with D possibly TRBD1 on 6 matching bases. Germline V gene lookup returns CDR1 SQVTM and CDR2 ANQGSEA. V lost 3 bases to trimming and J lost 4 bases, with 13 bases between them. The CDR3 is 14 residues long. The CDR3 DNA is TGCAGCGTTGATGGAACAGGGAGGGGAAACACCATATATTTT. Its translation is CSVDGTGRGNTIYF.

The rearrangement links TRBV7-8 to TRBJ2-2; 8 positions match TRBD2. Germline V gene sequence: CDR1 SGHVS, CDR2 FQNEAQ. The CDR3 is made up of 15 amino acids. V shed 4 bases, J shed 1 base, and the junction held 2 bases outside the gene matches. The CDR3 DNA sequence: TGTGCCAGCAGCTCTCTAGCGGGGAACACCGGGGAGCTGTTTTTT. Protein product: CASSSLAGNTGELFF.

V gene TRBV15 combines with J gene TRBJ1-5; a weak D match, TRBD1 (6 bases). This CDR3 spans 16 amino acids. From germline, CDR1 is LNHNV and CDR2 YYDKDF (reference sequence). The ends were cut back, 7 bases at V and 6 bases at J, with 22 bases in the middle. CDR3 coding DNA: TGTGCCACCAAGCGATTAGACAGGACAGACGGTCAGCCCCAGCATTTT. Residues: CATKRLDRTDGQPQHF.

This chain uses TRBV15 with TRBJ2-1, with a possible D match to TRBD1 (5 bases). Trimming took off 6 bases at V and 1 base at J, with 10 bases between the two ends. The CDR3 runs to 14 residues. From germline, CDR1 is LNHNV and CDR2 YYDKDF (reference sequence). The CDR3 DNA reads TGTGCCACCAGTAGACAGTCTTCCTACAATGAGCAGTTCTTC. Translation gives CATSRQSSYNEQFF.

This chain uses TRBV20-1 with TRBJ2-1; either TRBD1 or TRBD2 may fit D (5 bases each). The germline V gene has CDR1 DFQATT and CDR2 SNEGSKA (reference sequence). The V and J ends lost 6 bases and 7 bases respectively, with 10 bases between them. This CDR3 is 11 amino acids long. The CDR3, as DNA: TGCAGTGCCGGGGCGCTTAATGAGCAGTTCTTC. This codes for CSAGALNEQFF.

In this sample, this clone turned up once. The chain employs TRBV7-2 and TRBJ2-1; D may be TRBD2 (6 bases). The V end lost 3 bases, the J end lost 7 bases, and 13 bases lay between the germline ends. CDR3 length: 14 residues. CDR1 and CDR2 from the germline V gene are SGHTA and FQGNSA. The CDR3, as DNA: TGTGCCAGCAGCTTCCTCCGGACTATTAATGAGCAGTTCTTC. Its protein product is CASSFLRTINEQFF.

The V call is TRBV5-1, the J call TRBJ1-4, with D unresolved. The CDR3 length is 15 residues. V lost 4 bases and J 0 bases, leaving 10 bases between the germline ends. Germline V lookup: CDR1 SGHRS, CDR2 YFSETQ. CDR3 DNA sequence: TGCGCCAGCAGCCCGCGACACACAACTAATGAAAAACTGTTTTTT. It encodes CASSPRHTTNEKLFF.

The CDR3 protein is CASSPATGQGRYEQYF. CDR3 in DNA: TGCGCCAGCAGCCCAGCTACGGGACAGGGACGGTACGAGCAGTACTTC. The chain has TRBV4-1 and TRBJ2-7; 9 bases are a match to TRBD1. The CDR3 is made up of 16 amino acids. Germline CDR1 and CDR2: MGHRA and YSYEKL. The V and J ends lost 4 bases and 4 bases, in that order; junction bases with no gene match: 11.

The rearrangement uses TRBV28 and TRBJ1-6; 8 bases align to TRBD1. Unmatched junction bases numbered 4, after V lost 11 bases and J lost 7 bases. CDR1 is MDHEN and CDR2 is SYDVKM in the germline V gene. CDR3 length: 12 amino acids. CDR3 DNA: TGTGCCGGGAGGACAGGGAATTCACCCCTCCACTTT. It translates to CAGRTGNSPLHF. Using reference TRBV28 and TRBJ1-6 for the parts outside the CDR3, the full variable domain is DVKVTQSSRYLVKRTGEKVFLECVQDMDHENMFWYRQDPGLGLRLIYFSYDVKMKEKGDIPEGYSVSREKKERFSLILESASTNQTSMYLCAGRTGNSPLHFGNGTRLTVT.

The table lists this clone with many counts. The gene calls are TRBV28 and TRBJ2-1; D may match TRBD1 or TRBD2 (5 bases each). Trimming removed 5 bases at V and 9 bases at J, with 20 bases between. Germline V CDR1 and CDR2: MDHEN, SYDVKM. The CDR3 covers 15 residues. Here the CDR3 DNA reads TGTGCCAGCAGTCTCCCCCAGCTAGCAGGGATTGAGCAGTTCTTC. Translating gives CASSLPQLAGIEQFF.

The gene calls are TRBV2 and TRBJ2-2; D uncertain. Germline CDR1 is SNHLY and CDR2 is FYNNEI. CDR3 length: 17 amino acids. Trimming removed 5 bases at V and 0 bases at J, with 16 bases between. This chain's CDR3 is CASSRLIGFTNTGELFF. The CDR3 DNA sequence: TGTGCCAGCAGTCGTTTAATCGGTTTTACGAACACCGGGGAGCTGTTTTTT.